This TCR beta chain was retrieved from a study of cytomegalovirus exposure and HLA in healthy donors. Overall study findings and caveats: The study flagged roughly 160 TCR beta chains as cytomegalovirus-associated.

Of note for this clone: No antigen is known for it.

The data were produced by immunoSEQ multiplex PCR, yet TCRdb's version contains in-frame clones alone and is incomplete. Of 200,000 or so clones in the sample, around 84% were seen once. Germline CDR1 MDHEN, CDR2 SYDVKM. V was clipped by 6 bases and J by 6 bases; unmatched bases: 8. There are 14 residues in the CDR3. The receptor's source is a man between 18 and 35 years old in good health and CMV-seropositive. The chain recombines TRBV28 with TRBJ1-1; 9 positions agree with TRBD1. Sequencing was performed on PBMCs. Written as DNA, the CDR3 is TGTGCCAGCAGACGGGACAGGGTTAGTCCTGAAGCTTTCTTT. Translated: CASRRDRVSPEAFF.